This T cell receptor (beta chain) was identified in a study of human T cells and chemical hapten exposure. Overall study findings and caveats: Counts of expanded TCRs (at PT1) showed a positive correlation with patch test score.

Time point: patch test 3, about 24 weeks after DPC sensitization. Sample treatment: therapeutic diphenylcyclopropenone sensitization with weekly scalp DPC. This CDR3 contains 14 residues. CDR1 SQVTM and CDR2 ANQGSEA come from the germline V gene. V trimming: 3 bases; J trimming: 4 bases; junction bases outside the gene matches: 8. There are a few counts of this clonotype. Its antigen remains unidentified. Individual cDNA molecules in this library carried unique molecular identifiers. Via MiXCR, TCRdb re-called the RACE reads, giving one row per CDR3 protein. In the table there are about 170,000 distinct CDR3 sequences, around 30% of which are singletons.

Sequences were derived from whole blood, sampled in connection with sensitization to the hapten diphenylcyclopropenone (DPC). The sequence derives from a woman younger than 35 with alopecia areata. Some clones in this sample may be carry-over from other donors' samples. The chain recombines TRBV29-1 with TRBJ2-7; 8 bases match TRBD2. CDR3 protein: CSVDLGTSDYEQYF. CDR3 coding DNA: TGCAGCGTTGATTTGGGGACTAGTGATTACGAGCAGTACTTC.